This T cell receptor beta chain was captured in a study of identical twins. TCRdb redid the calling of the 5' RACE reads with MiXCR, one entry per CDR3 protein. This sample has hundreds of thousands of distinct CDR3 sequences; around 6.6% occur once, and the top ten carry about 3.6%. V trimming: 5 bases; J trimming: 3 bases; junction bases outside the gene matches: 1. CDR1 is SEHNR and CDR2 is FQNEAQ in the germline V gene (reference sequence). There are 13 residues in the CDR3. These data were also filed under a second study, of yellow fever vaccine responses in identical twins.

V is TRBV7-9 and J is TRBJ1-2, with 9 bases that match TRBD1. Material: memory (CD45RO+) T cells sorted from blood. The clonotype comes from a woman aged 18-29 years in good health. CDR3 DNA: TGTGCCAGCAGCCGGACAGGGGACTATGGCTACACCTTC. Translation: CASSRTGDYGYTF. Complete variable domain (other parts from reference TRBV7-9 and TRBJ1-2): DTGVSQNPRHKITKRGQNVTFRCDPISEHNRLYWYRQTLGQGPEFLTYFQNEAQLEKSRLLSDRFSAERPKGSFSTLEIQRTEQGDSAMYLCASSRTGDYGYTFGSGTRLTVV.